This passage covers 3 T cell receptor beta chains from one sample sequenced in a study of early T cells in non-severe SARS-CoV-2 infection. MiXCR, run by TCRdb on the 5' RACE reads, gives a single entry per CDR3 protein. The data contain under 35,000 distinct CDR3 sequences, roughly 5.3% of them seen just once; the ten biggest clones take up 20% to 25%. The sequenced sample consisted of whole blood. These TCRs come from an adult who was a healthcare worker with PCR-confirmed SARS-CoV-2 infection or an uninfected control (not recorded which).

This clonotype was observed at least ten times. The chain combines TRBV6-6 with TRBJ1-1; D is unresolved. This CDR3 spans 14 amino acids. Germline CDR1 reads MNHNY; CDR2 reads SVGAGI (reference sequence). V was cut by 8 bases and J by 8 bases, with 21 bases left in between. The CDR3 DNA is TGTGCCAGCCAATCGGGGTGGGGAAGTCGGGAAGCTTTCTTT. It translates to CASQSGWGSREAFF.

This clonotype was detected only a few times. This sequence joins TRBV4-3 and TRBJ1-2; the match to TRBD1 covers 7 bases. CDR3 length: 15 amino acids. The ends lost 2 bases at V and 7 bases at J; junction bases unmatched: 10. CDR1 is LGHNA and CDR2 is YSLEER in the germline V gene. CDR3: CASSQWDSSMIGYTF. CDR3 DNA sequence: TGCGCCAGCAGCCAATGGGACAGCTCCATGATTGGCTACACCTTC.

This clonotype was counted many times. The rearrangement uses TRBV12-3 or TRBV12-4 and TRBJ2-3, with D perhaps assigned TRBD1 or TRBD2 (5 bases each). The ends were cut back, 6 bases at V and 2 bases at J, with 6 bases in the middle. The CDR3 is 12 residues long. The CDR3 nucleotides are TGTGCCAGCAGGGGACCCACAGATACGCAGTATTTT. It yields the protein CASRGPTDTQYF.